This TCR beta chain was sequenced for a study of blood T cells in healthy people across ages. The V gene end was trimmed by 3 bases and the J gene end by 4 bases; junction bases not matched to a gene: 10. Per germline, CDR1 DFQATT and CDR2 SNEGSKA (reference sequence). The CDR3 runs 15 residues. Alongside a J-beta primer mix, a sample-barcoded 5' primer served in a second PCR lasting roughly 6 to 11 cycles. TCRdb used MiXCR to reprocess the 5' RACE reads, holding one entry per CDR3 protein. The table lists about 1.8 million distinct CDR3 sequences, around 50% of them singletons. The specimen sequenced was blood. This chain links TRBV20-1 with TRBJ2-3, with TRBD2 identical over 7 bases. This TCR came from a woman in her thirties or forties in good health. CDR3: CSARGGWLGPDTQYF. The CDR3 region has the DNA TGCAGTGCTAGGGGGGGGTGGCTAGGTCCAGATACGCAGTATTTT.